This T cell receptor beta chain appears in the sequencing data of a study of T cell responses to AZD1222 COVID-19 vaccine. The trim removed 5 bases at V and 3 bases at J, leaving 11 bases unmatched. This CDR3 has 16 amino acids. Per the germline V gene, CDR1 is SGHVS and CDR2 is FQNEAQ. This clone is a singleton in its sample. TCRdb's copy holds only in-frame clones and misses some; the assay was immunoSEQ multiplex PCR. The table has some 130,000 clones, more than 75% seen once. The clonotype originates from an adult in good health. The chain combines TRBV7-8 with TRBJ1-2; 8 bases fit TRBD1. This specimen was peripheral blood, taken on day 0 of AZD1222 vaccination. CDR3 coding DNA: TGTGCCAGCAGCCCGGCTTGGGCAGGGGGCCACTATGGCTACACCTTC. Translating it yields CASSPAWAGGHYGYTF.